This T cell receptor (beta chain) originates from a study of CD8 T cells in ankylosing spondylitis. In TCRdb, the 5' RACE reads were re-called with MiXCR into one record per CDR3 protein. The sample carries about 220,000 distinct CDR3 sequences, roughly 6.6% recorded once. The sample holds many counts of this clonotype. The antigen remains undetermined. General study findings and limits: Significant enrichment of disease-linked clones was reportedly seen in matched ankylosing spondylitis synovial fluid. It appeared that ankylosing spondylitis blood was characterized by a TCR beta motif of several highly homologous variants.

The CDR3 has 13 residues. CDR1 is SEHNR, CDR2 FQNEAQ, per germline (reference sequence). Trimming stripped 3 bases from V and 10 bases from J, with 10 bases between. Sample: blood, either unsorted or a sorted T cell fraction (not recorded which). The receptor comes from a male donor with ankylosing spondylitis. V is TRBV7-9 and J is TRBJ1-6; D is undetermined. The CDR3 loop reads CASSLSGESPLHF. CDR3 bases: TGTGCCAGCAGCTTGTCTGGGGAATCACCCCTCCACTTT.